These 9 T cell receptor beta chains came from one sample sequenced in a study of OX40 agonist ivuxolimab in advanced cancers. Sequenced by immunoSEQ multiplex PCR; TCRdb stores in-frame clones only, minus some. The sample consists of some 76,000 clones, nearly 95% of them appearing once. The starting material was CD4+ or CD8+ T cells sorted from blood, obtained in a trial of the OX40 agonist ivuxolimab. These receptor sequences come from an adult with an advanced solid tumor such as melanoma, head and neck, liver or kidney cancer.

CDR3 coding DNA: TGCAGCGTGGCTACCGGGACTAGCGACCCGGGGGGACCAGAGACCCAGTACTTC. This gives the protein CSVATGTSDPGGPETQYF. The chain joins TRBV29-1 to TRBJ2-5; the match to TRBD2 covers 10 bases. CDR1 is SQVTM and CDR2 is ANQGSEA in the germline V gene. With V trimmed by 6 bases and J by 4 bases, 20 bases remained unmatched. CDR3 length equals 18 residues.

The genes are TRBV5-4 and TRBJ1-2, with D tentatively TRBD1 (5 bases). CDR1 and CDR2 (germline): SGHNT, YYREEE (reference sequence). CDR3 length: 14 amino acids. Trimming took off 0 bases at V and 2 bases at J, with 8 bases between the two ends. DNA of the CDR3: TGTGCCAGCAGCTTGGTATGGGGGAACTATGGCTACACCTTC. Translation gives CASSLVWGNYGYTF.

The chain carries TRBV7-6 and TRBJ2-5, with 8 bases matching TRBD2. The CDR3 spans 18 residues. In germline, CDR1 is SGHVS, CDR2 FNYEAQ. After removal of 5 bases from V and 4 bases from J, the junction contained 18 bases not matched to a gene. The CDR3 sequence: CASSPRGAGANKGETQYF. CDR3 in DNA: TGTGCCAGCAGCCCCCGGGGAGCGGGAGCCAACAAGGGAGAGACCCAGTACTTC.

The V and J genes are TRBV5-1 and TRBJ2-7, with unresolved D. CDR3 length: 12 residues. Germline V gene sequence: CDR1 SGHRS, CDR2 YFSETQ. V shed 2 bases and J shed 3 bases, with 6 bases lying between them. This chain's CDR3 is CASSFDGYEQYF. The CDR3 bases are TGCGCCAGCAGCTTCGACGGCTACGAGCAGTACTTC.

The CDR3 loop reads CASSDRDRERAGYTF. The CDR3 DNA follows: TGTGCCAGCAGCGACCGGGACAGAGAAAGGGCAGGCTACACCTTC. The chain uses TRBV7-9 and TRBJ1-2; 7 positions match TRBD1. Per germline, CDR1 SEHNR and CDR2 FQNEAQ (reference sequence). The CDR3 consists of 15 residues. V lost 5 bases and J lost 8; bases outside the gene matches: 14.

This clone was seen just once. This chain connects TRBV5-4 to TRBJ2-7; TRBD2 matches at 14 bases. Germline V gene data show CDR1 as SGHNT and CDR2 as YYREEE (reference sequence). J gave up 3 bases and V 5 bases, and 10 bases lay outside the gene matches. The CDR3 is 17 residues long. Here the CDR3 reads CASSKGTSGSNLYEQYF. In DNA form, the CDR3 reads TGTGCCAGCAGTAAGGGGACTAGCGGGAGCAACCTCTACGAGCAGTACTTC.

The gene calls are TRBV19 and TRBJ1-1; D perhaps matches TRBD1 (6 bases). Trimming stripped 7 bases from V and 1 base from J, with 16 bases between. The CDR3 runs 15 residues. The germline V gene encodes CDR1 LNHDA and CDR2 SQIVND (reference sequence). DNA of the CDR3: TGTGCCAGTACCGACCCAACCAGGGGGAACACTGAAGCTTTCTTT. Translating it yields CASTDPTRGNTEAFF.

The CDR3 protein is CASSFSTNQPQHF. Here the CDR3 DNA reads TGTGCCAGCAGCTTCAGCACCAATCAGCCCCAGCATTTT. The chain uses TRBV5-6 and TRBJ1-5; D not certain. Germline assignment: CDR1 SGHDT and CDR2 YYEEEE. This CDR3 is 13 amino acids long. With 2 bases removed from V and 3 bases from J, the gap between germline ends came to 6 bases.

The CDR3 region is CASSPGTGSYEQYF. For the CDR3, the DNA is TGTGCCAGCTCACCCGGGACGGGATCCTACGAGCAGTACTTC. This chain joins TRBV18 and TRBJ2-7, with D possibly called TRBD1 or TRBD2 (5 bases each). With 3 bases removed from V and 1 base from J, the gap between germline ends came to 10 bases. The CDR3 runs to 14 residues. Germline V gene sequence: CDR1 KGHSH, CDR2 LQKENI. Filled out from reference TRBV18 and TRBJ2-7, the complete variable domain reads NAGVMQNPRHLVRRRGQEARLRCSPMKGHSHVYWYRQLPEEGLKFMVYLQKENIIDESGMPKERFSAEFPKEGPSILRIQQVVRGDSAAYFCASSPGTGSYEQYFGPGTRLTVT.